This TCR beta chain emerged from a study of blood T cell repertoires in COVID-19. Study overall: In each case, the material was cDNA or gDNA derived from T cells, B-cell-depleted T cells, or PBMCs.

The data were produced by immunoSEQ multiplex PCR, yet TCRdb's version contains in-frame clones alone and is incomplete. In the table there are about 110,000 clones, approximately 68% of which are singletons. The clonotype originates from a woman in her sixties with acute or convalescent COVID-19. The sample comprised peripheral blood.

CDR3 coding DNA: TGTGCCAGCAGCGTAGAAGGACGGGGCGGGGCAGAGACCCAGTACTTC. It encodes CASSVEGRGGAETQYF. The chain uses TRBV9 and TRBJ2-5; D possibly corresponds to TRBD2 (6 bases). The CDR3 sequence is 16 residues long. Germline lookup yields CDR1 SGDLS and CDR2 YYNGEE. Trimming cost V 0 bases and J 4 bases, with 16 bases left between them. Full variable domain (missing parts from reference TRBV9 and TRBJ2-5): DSGVTQTPKHLITATGQRVTLRCSPRSGDLSVYWYQQSLDQGLQFLIQYYNGEERAKGNILERFSAQQFPDLHSELNLSSLELGDSALYFCASSVEGRGGAETQYFGPGTRLLVL.